What follows are 32 T cell receptor beta chains derived from one specimen sequenced in a study of blood T cell repertoires in COVID-19. Sequencing used immunoSEQ multiplex PCR; TCRdb keeps in-frame clones, though not all of them. The profile covers roughly 49,000 clones, with over 65% appearing a single time and roughly 12% taken by the ten largest. The specimen sequenced was peripheral blood. These receptors were obtained from a human donor in a cohort sampled during active COVID-19.

Only one count was recorded for this clone. The CDR3 spells CASSPSLGWGVNTEAFF. The CDR3 coding sequence is TGTGCCAGCAGTCCCTCGTTAGGCTGGGGGGTTAACACTGAAGCTTTCTTT. The V call is TRBV6-2 or TRBV6-3, the J call TRBJ1-1, with D maybe TRBD1 (5 bases). V lost 5 bases, J lost 2 bases, and 21 bases lay in between. CDR3 length equals 17 residues. CDR1 is MNHEY, CDR2 SVGEGT, per germline.

This clone came up once. V usage is TRBV28 and J usage is TRBJ2-1, with D possibly matching TRBD2 (5 bases). Between the trimmed V and J ends, which lost 4 bases and 3 bases, there was a span of 10 bases. Germline V gene sequence: CDR1 MDHEN, CDR2 SYDVKM. CDR3 length: 14 amino acids. Here the CDR3 DNA reads TGTGCCAGCAGTTCCTGGACTTTCTACAATGAGCAGTTCTTC. It codes for CASSSWTFYNEQFF.

This chain joins TRBV7-8 and TRBJ1-1; the match to TRBD1 covers 7 bases. Germline loops: CDR1 SGHVS, CDR2 FQNEAQ. This CDR3 has 13 amino acids. V lost 5 bases to trimming and J lost 1 base; unmatched junction nucleotides: 1. The CDR3 coding sequence is TGTGCCAGCAGCCGGACAGGGAACACTGAAGCTTTCTTT. Its translation is CASSRTGNTEAFF.

This clone is a singleton in its sample. The chain uses TRBV10-3 and TRBJ1-5; TRBD1 matches at 8 bases. J lost 0 bases, V lost 6 bases, and 4 bases had no gene match. Germline lookup yields CDR1 ENHRY and CDR2 SYGVKD. This CDR3 comprises 15 residues. CDR3 sequence: CAISPGQDSNQPQHF. The DNA of the CDR3 is TGTGCCATCAGCCCGGGACAGGATAGCAATCAGCCCCAGCATTTT.

This clone was recorded only once. V gene TRBV6-2 or TRBV6-3 combines with J gene TRBJ1-3, with 9 bases identical to TRBD1. The CDR3 loop spans 17 amino acids. CDR1 MNHEY and CDR2 SVGEGT come from the germline V gene. The V segment lost 5 bases and the J segment 2 bases; nucleotides outside the gene matches: 10. The CDR3 loop reads CASSITGTGSAGNTIYF. In DNA form, the CDR3 reads TGTGCCAGCAGTATCACCGGGACAGGGTCGGCTGGAAACACCATATATTTT.

The J gene is TRBJ1-3, the V gene TRBV20-1; D unclear. The CDR3 has 14 amino acids. Germline values: CDR1 DFQATT, CDR2 SNEGSKA (reference sequence). V lost 3 bases to trimming and J lost 0 bases, with 9 bases between them. The CDR3: CSASPGFSGNTIYF. The CDR3 DNA reads as TGCAGTGCTAGTCCCGGGTTCTCTGGAAACACCATATATTTT.

This clone has just one count. The genes are TRBV27 and TRBJ1-5, with 7 nucleotides matching TRBD1. Germline loops: CDR1 MNHEY, CDR2 SMNVEV (reference sequence). The V segment lost 6 bases and the J segment 6 bases; nucleotides outside the gene matches: 14. The CDR3 covers 16 residues. CDR3 in DNA: TGTGCCAGCAGGACCCAAGGACAGGTTTCGTTTCAGCCCCAGCATTTT. Translating it yields CASRTQGQVSFQPQHF.

The V and J genes are TRBV23-1 and TRBJ1-2; D uncertain. TRBV23-1 carries the ORF label, with uncertain function. Deletions cut 5 bases from V and 0 bases from J, with 10 bases between. The CDR3 covers 14 residues. The CDR3 spells CASSAGEPNYGYTF. The CDR3 DNA follows: TGCGCCAGCAGTGCCGGGGAGCCTAACTATGGCTACACCTTC.

This clone showed up just once. This rearrangement joins TRBV30 to TRBJ2-7, with D tentatively TRBD1 (6 bases). The V gene lost 3 bases and the J gene lost 6 bases, with 12 bases spanning the gap. The CDR3 has 12 amino acids. CDR1 and CDR2 from the germline V gene are GTSNPN and SVGIG (reference sequence). CDR3 sequence reads: CAWSRGQGEQYF. The CDR3 DNA reads TGTGCCTGGAGCAGGGGTCAGGGCGAGCAGTACTTC.

The chain uses TRBV7-9 and TRBJ1-1; D might be TRBD1 (5 bases). Germline CDR1 reads SEHNR; CDR2 reads FQNEAQ (reference sequence). The CDR3 loop spans 13 amino acids. Trimming shortened V by 2 bases and J by 2 bases, and 6 bases separated the two germline ends. The CDR3: CASSLQGNTEAFF. As DNA, the CDR3 is TGTGCCAGCAGCTTACAGGGTAACACTGAAGCTTTCTTT.

V is TRBV5-6 and J is TRBJ1-2; D is perhaps TRBD1 (6 bases). The CDR3 has 14 residues. The ends were cut back, 2 bases at V and 6 bases at J, with 14 bases in the middle. The germline V gene encodes CDR1 SGHDT and CDR2 YYEEEE. The DNA of the CDR3 is TGTGCCAGCAGCTTATATGGGGGCGCAAATGGCTACACCTTC. This codes for CASSLYGGANGYTF.

This clone was observed a single time. This chain uses TRBV27 with TRBJ2-5; 8 bases agree with TRBD1. Germline CDR1 and CDR2: MNHEY and SMNVEV (reference sequence). Unmatched junction bases numbered 7, after V lost 3 bases and J lost 4 bases. This CDR3 has 15 residues. As DNA, the CDR3 is TGTGCCAGCAGTTTCGGACAGGGAAGGGGAGAGACCCAGTACTTC. Its protein product is CASSFGQGRGETQYF.

The rearrangement joins TRBV5-1 to TRBJ1-6; TRBD1 might be the D (6 bases). V lost 0 bases and J 4 bases, leaving 11 bases between the germline ends. Germline loops: CDR1 SGHRS, CDR2 YFSETQ. This CDR3 spans 16 amino acids. CDR3 amino acids: CASSLGGQTYNSPLHF. The DNA for the CDR3 is TGCGCCAGCAGCTTGGGGGGACAAACTTATAATTCACCCCTCCACTTT.

The V and J genes are TRBV27 and TRBJ2-7; possibly TRBD1 for D (5 bases). This CDR3 is 14 amino acids long. Germline assignment: CDR1 MNHEY and CDR2 SMNVEV (reference sequence). V was cut by 3 bases and J by 2 bases, with 11 bases left in between. The CDR3, as DNA: TGTGCCAGCAGTTTCTCAACAGGCACCTACGAGCAGTACTTC. Translating gives CASSFSTGTYEQYF.

This chain connects TRBV12-3 or TRBV12-4 to TRBJ1-1; D is undetermined. The CDR3 spans 13 residues. Trimming stripped 3 bases from V and 10 bases from J, with 15 bases between. The CDR3 DNA reads TGTGCCAGCAGTTTGGGTCGCGGGGTTGGAGCTTTCTTT. Protein: CASSLGRGVGAFF.

This chain uses TRBV5-4 with TRBJ1-2, with D perhaps TRBD1 (6 bases). Trimming took 7 bases from V and 5 from J, leaving 12 bases between them. Per the germline V gene, CDR1 is SGHNT and CDR2 is YYREEE (reference sequence). The CDR3 length is 12 residues. CDR3 residues: CASGFGQYGYTF. CDR3 nucleotides: TGTGCCAGCGGATTTGGACAGTATGGCTACACCTTC.

The gene calls are TRBV28 and TRBJ1-5; TRBD1 might be the D (6 bases). The V gene's germline CDR1 is MDHEN and CDR2 SYDVKM. The germline V and J ends were trimmed by 3 bases and 8 bases, with 14 bases remaining between them. CDR3 size: 14 residues. CDR3 coding DNA: TGTGCCAGCAGTTTCAGGGGTACCCAGGAGCCCCAGCATTTT. Its translation: CASSFRGTQEPQHF.

The CDR3 DNA sequence: TGTGCCAGCAGGGACAGGGGAGAAGCTTTCTTT. Protein product: CASRDRGEAFF. The chain carries TRBV27 and TRBJ1-1; 9 bases agree with TRBD1. With V trimmed by 6 bases and J by 8 bases, 1 base remained unmatched. Germline CDR1 is MNHEY and CDR2 is SMNVEV (reference sequence). The CDR3 loop spans 11 amino acids.

The gene calls are TRBV4-1 and TRBJ2-3, with a weak D call TRBD2 (6 bases). CDR3 size: 12 residues. Germline loops: CDR1 MGHRA, CDR2 YSYEKL. Trimming took 3 bases from V and 7 from J, leaving 8 bases between them. CDR3: CASSQGGNTQYF. The CDR3, as DNA: TGCGCCAGCAGCCAGGGGGGAAATACGCAGTATTTT.

This clone was detected a few times. The rearrangement links TRBV7-9 to TRBJ2-1; tentative D call: TRBD1 (6 bases). This CDR3 comprises 13 residues. V lost 3 bases to trimming and J lost 9 bases, with 12 bases between them. Per the germline V gene, CDR1 is SEHNR and CDR2 is FQNEAQ (reference sequence). This chain's CDR3 is CASSLGQVAEQFF. The CDR3 bases are TGTGCCAGCAGCTTGGGACAAGTGGCTGAGCAGTTCTTC.

V and J are TRBV7-9 and TRBJ2-7; 9 positions agree with TRBD1. The CDR3 totals 16 residues. The germline V gene encodes CDR1 SEHNR and CDR2 FQNEAQ (reference sequence). The ends lost 5 bases at V and 3 bases at J; junction bases unmatched: 11. The CDR3 sequence is CASSRILGQGVYEQYF. For the CDR3, the DNA is TGTGCCAGCAGCCGAATACTGGGACAGGGAGTCTACGAGCAGTACTTC.

As regards this clone: Sequence at one end of the junction differs from germline and may be a read error. This chain uses TRBV7-9 with TRBJ2-7; possibly TRBD2 for D (5 bases). Germline assignment: CDR1 SEHNR and CDR2 FQNEAQ (reference sequence). The CDR3 has 14 residues. CDR3 region: CASSLEMARDEQYF. In nucleotides, the CDR3 is TGTGCCAGCAGTTTAGAGATGGCGAGGGACGAGCAGTACTTC.

The chain employs TRBV7-8 and TRBJ1-6; 8 bases agree with TRBD1. This CDR3 contains 19 residues. Germline V gene data show CDR1 as SGHVS and CDR2 as FQNEAQ. V was pared by 2 bases and J by 2 bases, with 11 bases of the junction left unmatched. The CDR3 sequence: CASSLRYFGQGPYNSPLHF. CDR3 DNA: TGTGCCAGCAGCTTAAGATACTTCGGACAGGGTCCCTATAATTCACCCCTCCACTTT.

This clone came up a few times. V is TRBV6-5 and J is TRBJ2-2; TRBD2 matches at 7 bases. CDR1 MNHEY and CDR2 SVGAGI come from the germline V gene. This CDR3 is built from 14 residues. Trimming took 7 bases from V and 2 from J; bases not matched to a gene: 4. The CDR3 protein is CASTRGVNTGELFF. CDR3 nucleotide sequence: TGTGCCAGCACCCGGGGGGTTAACACCGGGGAGCTGTTTTTT.

The chain has TRBV2 and TRBJ1-5; D is possibly TRBD1 (6 bases). The CDR3 covers 13 residues. The germline V gene encodes CDR1 SNHLY and CDR2 FYNNEI. V shed 3 bases and J shed 11 bases, with 14 bases lying between them. For the CDR3, the DNA is TGTGCCAGCAGTGAGGACAGCCCTAGGGCCCAGCATTTT. Amino acid sequence: CASSEDSPRAQHF.

This clone appeared a few times. The V call is TRBV6-2 or TRBV6-3, the J call TRBJ2-3; 7 positions match TRBD1. The V segment lost 5 bases and the J segment 0 bases; nucleotides outside the gene matches: 2. CDR1 and CDR2 (germline): MNHEY, SVGEGT. The CDR3 is made up of 14 amino acids. CDR3 protein: CASSGTASTDTQYF. The CDR3, as DNA: TGTGCCAGCAGTGGGACAGCTAGCACAGATACGCAGTATTTT.

This clone was observed a few times. The chain is built from TRBV5-1 and TRBJ1-1; a weak D match, TRBD1 (5 bases). V was trimmed by 5 bases and J by 11 bases, leaving 16 bases between them. The CDR3 extends over 12 amino acids. Germline values: CDR1 SGHRS, CDR2 YFSETQ. In nucleotides, the CDR3 is TGCGCCAGCAGAGGGGAAGGGCCTATTGCTTTCTTT. Encoded protein: CASRGEGPIAFF.

This rearrangement joins TRBV19 to TRBJ2-5; TRBD1 agrees at 7 bases. CDR3 length: 16 residues. Looked up from germline, CDR1 is LNHDA and CDR2 is SQIVND (reference sequence). Trimming cost V 5 bases and J 1 base; bases outside gene matches: 10. CDR3 sequence (DNA): TGTGCCAGTAGTCCGACAGCACCAGGGGGCCAAGAGACCCAGTACTTC. It codes for CASSPTAPGGQETQYF. Supplemented by reference TRBV19 and TRBJ2-5, the full variable domain reads DGGITQSPKYLFRKEGQNVTLSCEQNLNHDAMYWYRQDPGQGLRLIYYSQIVNDFQKGDIAEGYSVSREKKESFPLTVTSAQKNPTAFYLCASSPTAPGGQETQYFGPGTRLLVL.

As DNA, the CDR3 is TGTGCCAGCAGGGACAGGGGTGGCTCCTACGAGCAGTACTTC. Translated: CASRDRGGSYEQYF. This chain links TRBV6-5 with TRBJ2-7, with 9 bases fitting TRBD1. V lost 6 bases and J lost 0; bases outside the gene matches: 3. CDR1 MNHEY and CDR2 SVGAGI come from the germline V gene. This CDR3 comprises 14 residues.

This chain joins TRBV28 and TRBJ2-7, with TRBD2 as a possible D gene (6 bases). This CDR3 is built from 13 residues. The germline CDR1 and CDR2 sequences are MDHEN and SYDVKM. V shed 5 bases and J shed 3 bases, with 11 bases lying between them. The CDR3 sequence: CASSAGPVYEQYF. The CDR3 coding sequence is TGTGCCAGCAGTGCGGGACCAGTCTACGAGCAGTACTTC.

The chain is built from TRBV7-2 and TRBJ2-1; TRBD1 aligns across 7 bases. Germline assignment: CDR1 SGHTA and CDR2 FQGNSA. Trimming removed 5 bases from V and 6 bases from J; junction bases left unmatched: 4. The CDR3 sequence is 13 residues long. The CDR3 nucleotides read TGTGCCAGCAGCGACTACAGGGGCAATGAGCAGTTCTTC. It yields the protein CASSDYRGNEQFF.

This chain uses TRBV30 with TRBJ2-7; the match to TRBD2 covers 9 bases. The CDR3 loop spans 13 amino acids. Germline lookup yields CDR1 GTSNPN and CDR2 SVGIG (reference sequence). V shed 0 bases and J 12 bases; nucleotides not matched to a gene: 9. The CDR3 here is CAWSVNLAGSGYF. Written as DNA, the CDR3 is TGTGCCTGGAGTGTAAATCTAGCGGGGAGCGGGTACTTC.